One and the same sample provided the 5 T cell receptor beta chains below, sequenced in a study of CD8+CD57+ T cells in acquired aplastic anemia. Profiling of TCR beta VDJ combinations and CDR3 sequences used genomic DNA as template. TCRdb reprocessed the reads with MiXCR, giving one entry per CDR3 protein. This table has some 280,000 distinct CDR3 sequences, approximately 57% appearing once. The specimen sequenced was sorted CD4+, CD8+, or CD8+CD57+ T cells (not recorded which) from PBMCs. These receptors were obtained from a human donor with severe aplastic anemia or a healthy control (not recorded which).

This clonotype appeared many times. J is TRBJ1-3 and V is TRBV13; D ambiguous. The CDR3 runs 13 residues. The V end was cut by 5 bases, the J end by 3 bases, with 8 bases between. CDR1 is PRHDT and CDR2 is FYEKMQ in the germline V gene (reference sequence). This CDR3 is CASSPGDGNTIYF. The CDR3 DNA follows: TGTGCCAGCAGCCCTGGTGATGGAAACACCATATATTTT.

The chain couples TRBV15 to TRBJ1-1; 7 positions agree with TRBD1. The CDR3 contains 14 residues. Germline assignment: CDR1 LNHNV and CDR2 YYDKDF (reference sequence). Germline trimming cut 0 bases from V and 7 bases from J; bases unmatched to any gene: 5. CDR3 amino acids: CATSRDPGQIEAFF. For the CDR3, the DNA is TGTGCCACCAGCAGAGATCCGGGACAGATTGAAGCTTTCTTT.

The sample holds many counts of this clonotype. This sequence joins TRBV30 and TRBJ2-7; 10 bases are a match to TRBD2. Unmatched junction bases numbered 5, after V lost 2 bases and J lost 1 base. Germline CDR1 is GTSNPN and CDR2 is SVGIG (reference sequence). The CDR3 has 15 residues. The CDR3 spells CAWSITSGASYEQYF. CDR3 DNA: TGTGCCTGGAGTATTACTAGCGGGGCTTCCTACGAGCAGTACTTC.

The V and J genes are TRBV7-9 and TRBJ2-7; 8 bases fit TRBD1. From germline, CDR1 is SEHNR and CDR2 FQNEAQ (reference sequence). CDR3 length: 14 residues. Trimming cost V 6 bases and J 5 bases; bases outside gene matches: 9. The CDR3 DNA reads TGTGCCAGCAGTCGACAGGGGCCCCTCGACGAGCAGTACTTC. Translated, it gives CASSRQGPLDEQYF.

A note on this clonotype: Compared with germline, one end of the junction differs, possibly owing to a read error. The V gene is TRBV7-2, the J gene TRBJ1-2; weak D call: TRBD1 (5 bases). Germline CDR1 SGHTA, CDR2 FQGNSA. There are 12 residues in the CDR3. CDR3 residues: CAGSLRDDYYTF. As DNA, the CDR3 is TGTGCCGGCAGCTTAAGGGACGATTACTACACCTTC.